This T cell receptor (beta chain) was documented in a study of T-cell reconstitution after alpha-beta-depleted transplantation in children. This clonotype showed up just a few times. The CDR3 is 14 residues long. Trimming at V came to 6 bases and at J to 5 bases, leaving 6 bases not matched to a gene. Unique molecular identifiers were used to barcode this TCRbeta library. TCRdb itself ran the PCR reads through MiXCR, one entry per CDR3 protein. The sample lists just over 950,000 distinct CDR3 sequences, less than 30% occurring once. This TCR derives from a boy younger than two who had a stem cell transplant for SCID, so the T cells may come from the graft donor. The sequencing used PBMCs, mostly from graft donor cells, collected 360 days after TCRalphabeta/CD19-depleted stem cell transplant. This rearrangement joins TRBV12-3 or TRBV12-4 to TRBJ1-3; TRBD1 matches at 8 bases. The CDR3 sequence is CASSHGTGRNTIYF. CDR3 coding DNA: TGTGCCAGCAGCCACGGGACAGGCCGAAACACCATATATTTT.